This T cell receptor beta chain was recovered during a study of blood T cell repertoires in COVID-19. Study-level background: The study drew acute and convalescent COVID-19 samples from the United States, Italy and Spain.

Assay used: immunoSEQ multiplex PCR; TCRdb lists only in-frame clones, some missing. Seen here are roughly 200,000 clones, 70% to 80% observed once, and the top ten hold around an eighth. This CDR3 is built from 17 residues. Germline CDR1 is MGHRA and CDR2 is YSYEKL. The V and J ends lost 4 bases and 3 bases, in that order; junction bases with no gene match: 12. The source of this sequence is a man aged 50 to 60 who had recovered from COVID-19. The chain joins TRBV4-1 to TRBJ2-1, with TRBD2 identical over 7 bases. Sequencing was carried out using peripheral blood. For the CDR3, the DNA is TGCGCCAGCAGCCCGAAGGGAGGAACTAGCGACTACAATGAGCAGTTCTTC. Encoded protein: CASSPKGGTSDYNEQFF.